This TCR beta chain was captured by sequencing in a study of T cell clonotyping in hematopoietic cell transplantation. The study's findings and limits: Recipient TCR diversity dropped after transplant; expanded clonotypes rose from day 30 to 180.

Sequencing used immunoSEQ multiplex PCR; TCRdb keeps in-frame clones, though not all of them. The data show about 18,000 clones, 86% seen once. The CDR3 spans 14 residues. Trimming cost V 6 bases and J 0 bases, with 12 bases left between them. Germline CDR1 ENHRY, CDR2 SYGVKD. Time point defined: recipient sample about 28 days before transplant, after cytoreduction. In the case of this clone: The antigen is undetermined.

The clonotype was recovered from a man between 50 and 59 years old with acute myeloid leukemia. Some clones in this sample may be carry-over from other donors' samples. V usage is TRBV10-3 and J usage is TRBJ2-7, with D unresolved. Sequenced material: peripheral blood mononuclear cells, taken before stem cell transplant. CDR3 coding DNA: TGTGCCATCAGGGGATCTGACGGCTCCTACGAGCAGTACTTC. This translates into CAIRGSDGSYEQYF.